This T cell receptor beta chain was retrieved from a study of cytomegalovirus exposure and HLA in healthy donors. A multiplex PCR was run with 60 Vbeta primers and 13 Jbeta primers. The data were produced by immunoSEQ multiplex PCR, yet TCRdb's version contains in-frame clones alone and is incomplete. The sample consists of about 150,000 clones, approximately 87% of them appearing once. This CDR3 is built from 15 residues. Trimming shortened V by 5 bases and J by 2 bases, and 15 bases separated the two germline ends. CDR1 SGHTA and CDR2 FQGNSA come from the germline V gene. Sequencing was performed on PBMCs. The chain employs TRBV7-2 and TRBJ2-5; maybe TRBD1 (6 bases). The sequence was collected from a man in his forties in good health and CMV-seronegative. The CDR3 spells CASSPEQGLQETQYF. The CDR3 DNA reads as TGTGCCAGCAGCCCCGAACAGGGATTGCAAGAGACCCAGTACTTC. The full variable domain, in which reference TRBV7-2 and TRBJ2-5 provide the parts outside the CDR3, is GAGVSQSPSNKVTEKGKDVELRCDPISGHTALYWYRQSLGQGLEFLIYFQGNSAPDKSGLPSDRFSAERTGGSVSTLTIQRTQQEDSAVYLCASSPEQGLQETQYFGPGTRLLVL.